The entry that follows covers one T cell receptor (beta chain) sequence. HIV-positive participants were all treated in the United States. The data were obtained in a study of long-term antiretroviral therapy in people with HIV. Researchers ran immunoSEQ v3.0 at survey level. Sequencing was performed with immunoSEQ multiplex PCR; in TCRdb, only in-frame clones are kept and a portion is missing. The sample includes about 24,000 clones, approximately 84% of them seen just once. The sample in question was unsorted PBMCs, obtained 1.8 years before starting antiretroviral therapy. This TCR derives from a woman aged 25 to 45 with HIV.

CDR3 nucleotide sequence: TGCGCCAGCAGCTCGGACTACGGCGGGGGCGGAAACACCATATATTTT. Translating gives CASSSDYGGGGNTIYF. The chain couples TRBV5-1 to TRBJ1-3, with D tentatively TRBD1 (6 bases). The CDR3 runs 16 residues. Trimming pared 3 bases from V and 4 bases from J, leaving 17 bases between. The germline V gene encodes CDR1 SGHRS and CDR2 YFSETQ.